This T cell receptor beta chain emerged from a study of beta chain features in type 1 diabetes. Study-level points and caveats: Patients with Type 1 diabetes showed moderately but significantly shorter TCRB CDR3s in all four CD4+ subsets. Sequencing the cDNA could make cells with high TCR expression show up more than they should.

Worth noting for this clone: No antigen is known for it.

Sorted populations all exceeded 95% purity. The CDR3 totals 13 residues. Germline CDR1 and CDR2: SGHDT and YYEEEE. Trimming removed 4 bases from V and 6 bases from J; junction bases left unmatched: 5. The study reverse transcribed the entire isolated RNA, so it sequenced expressed TCRB transcripts. Some clones are missing from TCRdb's copy, which holds only in-frame ones; the method was immunoSEQ multiplex PCR. Among roughly 500,000 clones listed, roughly 30% were seen once. This chain links TRBV5-6 with TRBJ2-7; the match to TRBD1 covers 9 bases. This TCR was sampled from a man aged 18 to 35 in good health. Material for sequencing was naive CD4+ T cells from blood. In nucleotides, the CDR3 is TGTGCCAGCAGCCGCACAGGGGGCAGCGAGCAGTACTTC. Translating gives CASSRTGGSEQYF.